These 22 T cell receptor beta chains came from one sample sequenced in a study of T cells in localized non-small cell lung cancer (dated by TCRdb to the early 2020s). Receptor libraries were prepared by the immunoSEQ multiplex PCR assay. The clones in this table, taken by TCRdb from immuneACCESS, are in-frame only. Not every clone is retained; where verified, under half of the shortfall comes from an unresolved V gene, and the cause of the rest is unknown. This sample is represented by around 130,000 clones; approximately 88% of them were singletons. The ten largest clones take up approximately 1.5% of the sample. Sequenced material: peripheral blood, taken before any cancer treatment. The receptors come from a female donor aged 60 or older with stage I lung adenocarcinoma.

This sequence joins TRBV2 and TRBJ2-2; 9 bases are a match to TRBD2. Per the germline V gene, CDR1 is SNHLY and CDR2 is FYNNEI. The CDR3 consists of 14 residues. The CDR3 DNA reads as TGTGCTTGTATAGCGGGAGAGGTCACCGGGGAGCTGTTTTTT. Translated, it gives CACIAGEVTGELFF. Together with reference TRBV2 and TRBJ2-2, the CDR3 gives the full variable domain: EPEVTQTPSHQVTQMGQEVILRCVPISNHLYFYWYRQILGQKVEFLVSFYNNEISEKSEIFDDQFSVERPDGSNFTLKIRSTKLEDSAMYFCACIAGEVTGELFFGEGSRLTVL.

This sequence joins TRBV6-1 and TRBJ1-1; D gene unclear. V was trimmed by 10 bases and J by 0 bases, leaving 12 bases between them. The CDR3 totals 13 residues. CDR1 is MNHNS, CDR2 SASEGT, per germline. The CDR3 region is CATAPSMNTEAFF. The DNA for the CDR3 is TGTGCCACCGCCCCTTCGATGAACACTGAAGCTTTCTTT.

The chain is built from TRBV10-3 and TRBJ2-1; TRBD2 matches 14 bases. From germline, CDR1 is ENHRY and CDR2 SYGVKD. V was pared by 5 bases and J by 3 bases, with 12 bases of the junction left unmatched. This CDR3 region has 19 residues. Here the CDR3 reads CAISWTGTSGRGDYNEQFF. The CDR3 DNA is TGTGCCATCAGTTGGACCGGGACTAGCGGGAGAGGGGACTACAATGAGCAGTTCTTC.

The chain is built from TRBV5-1 and TRBJ1-2; no definite D call. The V end was cut by 4 bases, the J end by 1 base, with 11 bases between. CDR3 length: 14 amino acids. Germline loops: CDR1 SGHRS, CDR2 YFSETQ. This CDR3 is CASSPGSGNYGYTF. The CDR3, as DNA: TGCGCCAGCAGCCCCGGGTCGGGTAACTATGGCTACACCTTC.

The gene calls are TRBV5-6 and TRBJ1-5, with TRBD1 matching 7 bases. J gave up 1 base and V 0 bases, and 4 bases lay outside the gene matches. The CDR3 is 16 residues long. Germline loops: CDR1 SGHDT, CDR2 YYEEEE. CDR3 protein: CASSLGQGRSNQPQHF. CDR3 nucleotides: TGTGCCAGCAGCTTGGGACAGGGACGGAGCAATCAGCCCCAGCATTTT.

This sequence joins TRBV5-1 and TRBJ2-2, with D maybe TRBD1 (5 bases). Germline V gene sequence: CDR1 SGHRS, CDR2 YFSETQ. Trimming pared 1 base from V and 0 bases from J, leaving 13 bases between. The CDR3 contains 17 residues. The CDR3 nucleotides are TGCGCCAGCAGCTTGCACCCTGGGGCCTCGAACACCGGGGAGCTGTTTTTT. Its translation is CASSLHPGASNTGELFF. Looking up the rest from reference TRBV5-1 and TRBJ2-2 gives the full variable domain: KAGVTQTPRYLIKTRGQQVTLSCSPISGHRSVSWYQQTPGQGLQFLFEYFSETQRNKGNFPGRFSGRQFSNSRSEMNVSTLELGDSALYLCASSLHPGASNTGELFFGEGSRLTVL.

This clone has only one observation. The genes are TRBV29-1 and TRBJ1-2; D is possibly TRBD1 (5 bases). The CDR3 length is 14 residues. In germline, CDR1 is SQVTM, CDR2 ANQGSEA. Trimming removed 4 bases at V and 7 bases at J, with 19 bases between. CDR3 nucleotides: TGCAGCGTTGGGGGCGGGCAGGGAGTGCGTGGCTACACCTTC. Amino acid sequence: CSVGGGQGVRGYTF.

J is TRBJ2-7 and V is TRBV18; 16 nucleotides align to TRBD2. The CDR3 covers 16 residues. CDR1 KGHSH and CDR2 LQKENI come from the germline V gene. The junction had 5 bases not matched to a gene; V was cut back by 3 bases and J by 6 bases. The CDR3 region is CASSPPGLAGGSEQYF. In DNA, the CDR3 is TGTGCCAGCTCACCGCCGGGACTAGCGGGAGGGTCCGAGCAGTACTTC.

J is TRBJ2-5 and V is TRBV19; D is unresolved. V shed 5 bases and J shed 5 bases, with 15 bases lying between them. This CDR3 region has 14 residues. Looked up from germline, CDR1 is LNHDA and CDR2 is SQIVND (reference sequence). The CDR3 DNA sequence: TGTGCCAGTAGTGCCAACGAGGCCCAGGAGACCCAGTACTTC. Translation gives CASSANEAQETQYF.

The chain links TRBV15 to TRBJ2-7; the D is unclear. Germline V gene sequence: CDR1 LNHNV, CDR2 YYDKDF (reference sequence). This CDR3 has 12 amino acids. Trimming took off 5 bases at V and 7 bases at J, with 12 bases between the two ends. CDR3 in DNA: TGTGCCACCAGCTTTTTAGCAGCTGAGCAGTACTTC. Protein product: CATSFLAAEQYF.

The chain links TRBV6-5 to TRBJ2-1; the match to TRBD2 covers 10 bases. Germline V gene data show CDR1 as MNHEY and CDR2 as SVGAGI. The J segment lost 3 bases and the V segment lost 6 bases, leaving 5 bases of the junction unmatched. This CDR3 region has 15 residues. This CDR3 is CASRYGTSVYNEQFF. The DNA of the CDR3 is TGTGCCAGCAGATACGGGACTAGCGTCTACAATGAGCAGTTCTTC.

Concerning this clone: The sample carries other DNA sequences with the same CDR3. The gene calls are TRBV1 and TRBJ1-2; no check of the table's D call, TRBD1, against the DNA was made. TRBV1 is shown as a pseudogene. The CDR3 runs to 12 residues. CDR3 amino acids: CTSRRDSYGYTF. In nucleotides, the CDR3 is TGCACCAGCAGGAGGGACAGCTATGGCTACACCTTC.

J is TRBJ2-7 and V is TRBV18; TRBD1 agrees at 7 bases. V dropped 6 bases and J dropped 0; count of bases not matched to a gene: 8. Looked up from germline, CDR1 is KGHSH and CDR2 is LQKENI. The CDR3 covers 15 residues. This CDR3 is CASSRTGTDSYEQYF. CDR3 in DNA: TGTGCCAGCTCCCGCACCGGGACAGACTCCTACGAGCAGTACTTC. The full variable domain, rest sourced from reference TRBV18 and TRBJ2-7, is NAGVMQNPRHLVRRRGQEARLRCSPMKGHSHVYWYRQLPEEGLKFMVYLQKENIIDESGMPKERFSAEFPKEGPSILRIQQVVRGDSAAYFCASSRTGTDSYEQYFGPGTRLTVT.

The J gene is TRBJ1-2, the V gene TRBV11-2, with 8 bases matching TRBD1. Germline CDR1 SGHAT, CDR2 FQNNGV. After removal of 4 bases from V and 5 bases from J, the junction contained 12 bases not matched to a gene. This CDR3 is built from 16 residues. The chain's CDR3 is CASSSTDRVLRYGYTF. DNA of the CDR3: TGTGCCAGCAGCTCAACGGACAGGGTCCTTCGGTATGGCTACACCTTC. The full variable domain, rest sourced from reference TRBV11-2 and TRBJ1-2, is EAGVAQSPRYKIIEKRQSVAFWCNPISGHATLYWYQQILGQGPKLLIQFQNNGVVDDSQLPKDRFSAERLKGVDSTLKIQPAKLEDSAVYLCASSSTDRVLRYGYTFGSGTRLTVV.

The chain carries TRBV5-4 and TRBJ2-1; D unclear. Trimming removed 4 bases from V and 5 bases from J, with 4 bases in between. Germline V gives CDR1 SGHNT, CDR2 YYREEE (reference sequence). The CDR3 extends over 11 amino acids. The CDR3 protein is CASSQNNEQFF. CDR3 DNA: TGTGCCAGCAGCCAAAACAATGAGCAGTTCTTC.

This clone was seen once. The V call is TRBV18, the J call TRBJ2-1; possibly TRBD2 for D (5 bases). Germline V gene data show CDR1 as KGHSH and CDR2 as LQKENI. The V gene lost 4 bases and the J gene lost 2 bases, with 15 bases spanning the gap. The CDR3 sequence is 16 residues long. CDR3 nucleotides: TGTGCCAGCTCACGTTTTGAGGGTGCCCCCTACAATGAGCAGTTCTTC. Its protein is CASSRFEGAPYNEQFF.

This chain uses TRBV28 with TRBJ1-1; D is ambiguous. The CDR3 sequence is 12 residues long. Trimming stripped 5 bases from V and 7 bases from J, with 11 bases between. The V gene's germline CDR1 is MDHEN and CDR2 SYDVKM. The CDR3 is CASSHSTFEAFF. The CDR3 coding sequence is TGTGCCAGCAGTCACTCCACCTTTGAAGCTTTCTTT.

The chain is built from TRBV7-2 and TRBJ2-1; 7 bases map to TRBD2. The CDR3 runs to 13 residues. The J segment lost 9 bases and the V segment lost 3 bases, leaving 5 bases of the junction unmatched. CDR1 SGHTA and CDR2 FQGNSA come from the germline V gene. CDR3 DNA sequence: TGTGCCAGCAGCTTGGCGGGAGAGCGTGAGCAGTTCTTC. It encodes CASSLAGEREQFF. The whole variable domain, remainder taken from reference TRBV7-2 and TRBJ2-1, is GAGVSQSPSNKVTEKGKDVELRCDPISGHTALYWYRQSLGQGLEFLIYFQGNSAPDKSGLPSDRFSAERTGGSVSTLTIQRTQQEDSAVYLCASSLAGEREQFFGPGTRLTVL.

The chain joins TRBV7-2 to TRBJ2-1; 9 positions match TRBD2. CDR1 and CDR2 (germline): SGHTA, FQGNSA. The junction had 9 bases not matched to a gene; V was cut back by 6 bases and J by 3 bases. The CDR3 contains 16 residues. The CDR3 DNA reads as TGTGCCAGCAGGCTAGCGGGGCCCCTCCTCTACAATGAGCAGTTCTTC. The encoded protein is CASRLAGPLLYNEQFF.

The chain couples TRBV5-5 to TRBJ2-7; 10 nucleotides line up with TRBD2. J gave up 3 bases and V 4 bases, and 7 bases lay outside the gene matches. CDR1 and CDR2 (germline): SGHKS, YYEKEE (reference sequence). The CDR3 is made up of 15 amino acids. Written as DNA, the CDR3 is TGTGCCAGCAGCGCGAGCGGGAGGGTGGACTACGAGCAGTACTTC. This gives the protein CASSASGRVDYEQYF.

The chain uses TRBV5-4 and TRBJ2-2; the D is unclear. The V end lost 2 bases, the J end lost 4 bases, and 3 bases lay between the germline ends. CDR3 length equals 12 residues. Looked up from germline, CDR1 is SGHNT and CDR2 is YYREEE (reference sequence). The CDR3 spells CASSFPTGELFF. DNA for the CDR3: TGTGCCAGCAGCTTCCCCACCGGGGAGCTGTTTTTT.

CDR3 amino acids: CASSLPSGGSSYNEQFF. CDR3 sequence (DNA): TGTGCCAGCAGCTTGCCTTCCGGGGGGAGCTCCTACAATGAGCAGTTCTTC. This chain connects TRBV5-4 to TRBJ2-1, with 7 bases matching TRBD2. Germline trimming cut 1 base from V and 0 bases from J; bases unmatched to any gene: 7. This CDR3 spans 17 amino acids. Germline-derived CDR1 and CDR2 are SGHNT and YYREEE (reference sequence).